This is a list of T cell receptor beta chains from one sample in a study of T cell clones after liver transplantation. Profiling relied on immunoSEQ multiplex PCR, and the TCRdb table lists in-frame clones only, not all of them. In the table there are 65,000 to 85,000 clones, around 84% of which are singletons. The sequencing here drew on CD4+ T cells from blood, taken less than 50 months after liver transplant. These receptors were obtained from a human patient who received a liver transplant. Some of these T cells may belong to the graft donor. Both conserved end residues are part of each CDR3. The D gene is left open where the match is weak. Expanded clones get a size class; other rows say once, few or many, or leave the size out.

J | D | V | length | size | CDR3 | DNA
TRBJ2-7 | TRBD1 | TRBV28 | 16 | . | CASSFLGTGVTYEQYF | TGTGCCAGCAGTTTTTTAGGGACAGGGGTAACCTACGAGCAGTACTTC
TRBJ2-7 | . | TRBV7-8 | 14 | few | CASSLGGQGDEQYF | TGTGCCAGCAGCTTAGGTGGGCAGGGTGACGAGCAGTACTTC
TRBJ1-1 | . | TRBV7-9 | 12 | . | CASSLVNTEAFF | TGTGCCAGCAGCTTGGTGAACACTGAAGCTTTCTTT
TRBJ1-3 | . | TRBV18 | 17 | few | CASSPTSRPPSGNTIYF | TGTGCCAGCTCACCGACTTCGCGACCTCCCTCTGGAAACACCATATATTTT
TRBJ1-3 | . | TRBV15 | 13 | . | CATSRRQAHTIYF | TGTGCCACCAGCCGAAGACAGGCTCACACCATATATTTT
TRBJ2-7 | TRBD1 | TRBV6-5 | 14 | . | CASSTTGGSYEQYF | TGTGCCAGCAGCACGACAGGGGGCTCCTACGAGCAGTACTTC
TRBJ1-1 | . | TRBV12-5 | 14 | . | CASGGGPKNTEAFF | TGTGCTAGTGGTGGGGGACCGAAGAACACTGAAGCTTTCTTT
TRBJ2-1 | TRBD1 | TRBV27 | 13 | . | CASSLSTGQGQFF | TGTGCCAGCAGTTTATCGACAGGGCAAGGGCAGTTCTTC
TRBJ1-2 | . | TRBV5-4 | 13 | . | CASSESQNYGYTF | TGTGCCAGCAGCGAGTCGCAAAACTATGGCTACACCTTC
TRBJ1-2 | TRBD1 | TRBV7-8 | 15 | once | CASSPSSTGNYGYTF | TGTGCCAGCAGCCCTAGTTCGACAGGGAACTATGGCTACACCTTC
TRBJ1-2 | . | TRBV28 | 14 | . | CAVTGGHGDYGYTF | TGTGCCGTAACCGGCGGACACGGAGACTATGGCTACACCTTC
TRBJ2-3 | TRBD1 | TRBV19 | 14 | . | CASSVQGGTDTQYF | TGTGCCAGTAGTGTCCAGGGGGGCACAGATACGCAGTATTTT
TRBJ1-2 | . | TRBV7-2 | 13 | few | CASNRQEPYGYTF | TGTGCCAGCAACAGACAGGAGCCCTATGGCTACACCTTC
TRBJ1-2 | TRBD1 | TRBV5-6 | 15 | . | CASSFRGQGTDGYTF | TGTGCCAGCAGCTTTAGGGGACAGGGAACGGATGGCTACACCTTC
TRBJ1-2 | TRBD1 | TRBV29-1 | 11 | . | CSGTGATGYTF | TGCAGCGGGACAGGGGCGACGGGCTACACCTTC
TRBJ2-5 | . | TRBV28 | 11 | . | CASSPDSAQYF | TGTGCCAGCAGCCCGGATTCGGCCCAGTACTTC
TRBJ2-1 | . | TRBV19 | 13 | . | CASSQGSYNEQFF | TGTGCCAGTAGTCAGGGTTCCTACAATGAGCAGTTCTTC
TRBJ1-3 | . | TRBV7-2 | 15 | . | CASSFPAGLGNTIYF | TGTGCCAGCAGCTTCCCTGCCGGATTGGGAAACACCATATATTTT
TRBJ1-3 | TRBD1 | TRBV14 | 14 | few | CASSQGDSWNTIYF | TGTGCCAGCAGCCAAGGGGACAGTTGGAACACCATATATTTT
TRBJ1-5 | . | TRBV28 | 15 | . | CASSLSLGVHQPQHF | TGTGCCAGCAGTTTATCGCTGGGGGTTCATCAGCCCCAGCATTTT
TRBJ2-5 | . | TRBV7-2 | 18 | . | CASSLRYPTGDYQETQYF | TGTGCCAGCAGCTTAAGGTACCCGACAGGCGACTACCAAGAGACCCAGTACTTC
TRBJ1-3 | . | TRBV2 | 14 | . | CASSDRHSGNTIYF | TGTGCCAGCAGTGATAGGCACTCTGGAAACACCATATATTTT
TRBJ1-4 | TRBD1 | TRBV11-2 | 15 | . | CASSPQGVTNEKLFF | TGTGCCAGCAGCCCCCAGGGGGTAACTAATGAAAAACTGTTTTTT
TRBJ2-2 | . | TRBV27 | 16 | . | CASSSPGLGRTGELFF | TGTGCCAGCAGTAGCCCGGGCTTAGGACGTACCGGGGAGCTGTTTTTT
TRBJ2-3 | . | TRBV27 | 13 | . | CASSSSGQLAQYF | TGTGCCAGCAGTTCCTCAGGACAGCTGGCGCAGTATTTT
TRBJ2-3 | . | TRBV29-1 | 15 | . | CSVTPQGSSTDTQYF | TGCAGCGTTACCCCCCAGGGGTCTAGCACAGATACGCAGTATTTT
TRBJ1-5 | . | TRBV7-9 | 14 | . | CASSPGGILRPQHF | TGTGCCAGCAGCCCCGGGGGGATTCTACGGCCCCAGCATTTT
TRBJ2-7 | TRBD1 | TRBV29-1 | 14 | . | CSVSLTGGPYEQYF | TGCAGCGTTTCCCTGACAGGGGGTCCCTACGAGCAGTACTTC
TRBJ2-3 | . | TRBV6-4 | 13 | . | CASSRSSTDTQYF | TGTGCCAGCAGTAGGAGCTCCACAGATACGCAGTATTTT
TRBJ1-2 | . | TRBV2 | 15 | . | CASSEGVWSGNGYTF | TGTGCCAGCAGTGAAGGAGTTTGGTCAGGGAATGGCTACACCTTC
TRBJ1-1 | . | TRBV28 | 15 | . | CASTPGGRDDTEAFF | TGTGCCAGCACCCCGGGGGGCAGGGACGACACTGAAGCTTTCTTT
TRBJ1-2 | TRBD1 | TRBV28 | 13 | once | CASSFRGNYGYTF | TGTGCCAGCAGTTTCAGGGGGAACTATGGCTACACCTTC
TRBJ2-1 | TRBD2 | TRBV29-1 | 14 | . | CSVGEWSAGGEQFF | TGCAGCGTTGGGGAGTGGTCTGCGGGGGGAGAGCAGTTCTTC
TRBJ1-6 | . | TRBV6-5 | 14 | . | CASSYRDTDSPLHF | TGTGCCAGCAGTTACAGAGACACAGATTCACCCCTCCACTTT
TRBJ2-2 | TRBD2 | TRBV7-9 | 19 | . | CASSLIEFGGLAGDGELFF | TGTGCCAGCAGCTTAATAGAGTTTGGAGGACTAGCGGGAGACGGGGAGCTGTTTTTT
TRBJ1-3 | . | TRBV23-1 | 12 | . | CASRKQGNTIYF | TGCGCCAGCAGGAAACAGGGAAACACCATATATTTT
TRBJ1-1 | . | TRBV16 | 13 | . | CASSARMNTEAFF | TGTGCCAGCAGCGCTAGGATGAACACTGAAGCTTTCTTT
TRBJ2-5 | . | TRBV5-4 | 16 | . | CASSSSGAAPEETQYF | TGTGCCAGCAGCTCATCGGGGGCGGCCCCCGAGGAGACCCAGTACTTC
TRBJ2-2 | . | TRBV4-1 | 12 | . | CASSQVPGELFF | TGCGCCAGCAGCCAAGTCCCCGGGGAGCTGTTTTTT
TRBJ2-3 | TRBD2 | TRBV4-3 | 15 | . | CASSPLAGFQYTQYF | TGCGCCAGCAGCCCACTAGCGGGGTTCCAATATACGCAGTATTTT
TRBJ1-5 | . | TRBV6-1 | 14 | . | CASRARDNNQPQHF | TGTGCCAGCAGGGCCCGGGACAACAATCAGCCCCAGCATTTT
TRBJ2-7 | TRBD1 | TRBV6-4 | 14 | . | CASSYRGLIYEQYF | TGTGCCAGCTCATACAGGGGGCTTATCTACGAGCAGTACTTC
TRBJ2-3 | TRBD2 | TRBV4-2 | 21 | . | CASSHPTTALPSSGVGDTQYF | TGTGCCAGCAGCCATCCCACCACGGCCCTCCCCTCTAGCGGGGTTGGAGATACGCAGTATTTT
TRBJ2-5 | TRBD1 | TRBV10-3 | 14 | . | CAISGRTGQETQYF | TGTGCCATCAGCGGCCGGACAGGGCAGGAGACCCAGTACTTC
TRBJ2-2 | . | TRBV11-1 | 14 | . | CASSRNTNTGELFF | TGTGCCAGCAGCCGTAATACCAACACCGGGGAGCTGTTTTTT
TRBJ2-5 | TRBD2 | TRBV2 | 13 | . | CASSGTSWETQYF | TGTGCCAGCAGTGGGACTAGCTGGGAGACCCAGTACTTC
TRBJ2-3 | . | TRBV7-6 | 13 | . | CASSSRTSDTQYF | TGTGCCAGCAGCTCCCGTACTAGTGATACGCAGTATTTT
TRBJ1-2 | . | TRBV11-2 | 13 | . | CASSSTVGYGYTF | TGTGCCAGCAGCTCCACAGTGGGATATGGCTACACCTTC
TRBJ1-1 | TRBD1 | TRBV7-2 | 16 | . | CASSLGGFRGSTEAFF | TGTGCCAGCAGCTTAGGCGGTTTCAGGGGGAGCACTGAAGCTTTCTTT
TRBJ2-2 | . | TRBV7-2 | 15 | . | CASSLDPGTGGELFF | TGTGCCAGCAGCTTAGATCCCGGGACTGGCGGGGAGCTGTTTTTT